This note documents a single TCR beta chain sequence. The antigen is undetermined. The study enrolled healthy HIV-negative adults without recent acute infections or vaccinations as donors. Every donor was a Caucasian adult from Nashville, Tennessee. The data were taken from a study of shared clonotypes between healthy human individuals. The CDR3 sequence is 15 residues long. The trim removed 2 bases at V and 5 bases at J, leaving 3 bases unmatched. Germline V gene lookup returns CDR1 SGHRS and CDR2 YFSETQ. Overall study findings and caveats: In having few donors, the study represented limited genetic and exposure-history diversity. Rarefaction showed that sequencing of sorted subsets was incomplete (despite large depth).

Some clones are missing from TCRdb's copy, which holds only in-frame ones; the method was immunoSEQ multiplex PCR. The table shows around 990,000 clones, with 60% to 80% occurring only once. J is TRBJ2-7 and V is TRBV5-1, with TRBD2 matching 14 bases. The TCR comes from a man between 18 and 29 years old in good health. Some clones in this sample may be carry-over from other donors' samples. Sequences were obtained from memory CD4+ T cells from PBMCs. Subset reported: CD45RA-negative fraction. Written as DNA, the CDR3 is TGCGCCAGCAGCTTTGGGACTAGCGGGAGCGACGAGCAGTACTTC. This encodes CASSFGTSGSDEQYF.